This record covers a single T cell receptor (beta chain). This clonotype was observed a few times. Its antigen has not been determined. No quality values exist for individual bases; no much larger clone is one base distant. This specimen belongs to a study of human T cells and chemical hapten exposure (dated by TCRdb to about 2021). About the investigation overall: For sensitization, 2% DPC in acetone was applied to a 2 cm by 2 cm area of upper inner arm skin. Weekly therapeutic DPC doses were additionally applied to the scalp of patients throughout the roughly 24-week study period. Patch testing on the upper back used Finn chambers containing 0.01% DPC, with scoring done after 6 days according to International Contact Dermatitis Research Group standards. Most of the patients in the cohort were female, and the cohort covered alopecia areata with under or over 50% scalp involvement, alopecia totalis and alopecia universalis. Libraries were combined into a pool for sequencing, and differences in TCR yield between samples came mainly from small differences in library volumes within the pool. Peripheral blood TCR repertoire changes were tracked in vivo in alopecia patients during primary and secondary sensitization to the hapten diphenylcyclopropenone (DPC). Blood was sampled from patients pre-sensitization (week 0) and at 2, 6 and about 24 weeks after DPC sensitization. Twenty-nine alopecia patients gave blood for TCR sequencing at one to four time points (pre-sensitization, 2, 6 and 24 weeks).

V loses 6 bases at its end and J loses 6 bases; junction bases beyond the gene matches: 10. From a lookup of the germline V gene, CDR1 and CDR2 are ENHRY and SYGVKD. From cysteine to phenylalanine, the CDR3 is 15 amino acids long. This entry keeps only the CDR3 DNA: 45 bases, framed from base 1. Libraries came from RACE. The sequencer listed for this sample is NextSeq 500. Library preparation attached unique molecular identifiers to individual cDNA molecules for quantitative, reproducible TCR counting. Each blood RNA sample was used to sequence both TCR alpha and TCR beta chains. From the authors' description of their analysis: Samples had a median of roughly 99,000 TCRs, with a range from roughly 23,224 to 700,000. The Decombinator software suite was used to annotate the V, J and CDR3 of the TCR reads. Every sample was subsampled to the same number of TCRs (28,000) for the PS versus PT1 abundance plots. TCRs were defined as expanded if absent before sensitization and observed at least eight times at the 2-week time point. TCRdb itself trimmed the public reads at Q25 with fastp, ran MiXCR and retained productive beta chains. Merged by CDR3 protein, the rows form single entries marked with the most common genes and DNA. The V and J calls and clone size come from TCRdb's table, not from the authors' own analysis. Across this sample there are 180,000 or so distinct CDR3 sequences, with nearly 30% seen only once. Together, the top ten hold nearly 3% of the sample.

The sample's time point label, decoded: pre-sensitization, week 0. This specimen's treatment or condition label, per the study, means: therapeutic diphenylcyclopropenone sensitization with weekly scalp DPC. Blood at each patch-test visit was drawn before the patch test was applied. To be eligible, patients had to be aged 18 to 70, diagnosed with alopecia and judged suitable for DPC therapy, while pregnant patients were excluded. Total RNA was extracted from unfractionated whole blood collected in Tempus Blood RNA tubes. Summary of the overall study and its limitations: Expanded TCRs formed significantly more large CDR3 similarity clusters than pre-sensitization or healthy control sets, consistent with antigen-driven responses. Patch test score was positively correlated with the number of PT1 expanded TCRs, with significance at thresholds 8, 16 and 32 but not at 4. Alopecia, a presumed autoimmune disease, was present in all patients, so the immune response of the patients might differ from that of healthy individuals. After repeated subsampling, the strength of the expansion versus patch-test correlation and the threshold at which it became significant changed. DPC sensitization did not change the number of TCRs with a frequency above 1 in 1000, and there was no evidence of changes in global repertoire structure.

This clonotype was sampled from a woman in her 30s with alopecia areata. Some clones in this sample may be carry-over from other donors' samples. Sample: whole blood, taken in connection with sensitization to the hapten diphenylcyclopropenone (DPC). The chain uses TRBV10-3 and TRBJ2-3; 9 junctional bases match TRBD2. CDR3 region: CAISGRGSGSDTQYF. The DNA sequence follows: TGTGCCATCAGCGGGAGGGGTAGCGGGAGCGATACGCAGTATTTT.